This entry is about one T cell receptor beta chain. Its antigen remains unknown. The sample comes from a study of T-cell reconstitution after alpha-beta-depleted transplantation in children. Study results and caveats: In some patients, recipient T cells and intrathymic progenitors surviving conditioning explained high day-60 diversity. T-cell counts and diversity were attributed mostly to newly produced T cells one year after transplant. Roughly two months post-transplant, alpha-beta T cells reportedly originated from several hundred graft clones that had expanded.

Unique molecular identifiers were used in preparing the TCRbeta library. One entry per CDR3 protein, called by TCRdb with MiXCR from the PCR reads. The sample has approximately 350,000 distinct CDR3 sequences; about 16% are singletons. Here the sequenced sample was PBMCs, mostly from graft donor cells, taken 360 days after TCRalphabeta/CD19-depleted stem cell transplant. The clonotype was recovered from a male patient aged 2 to 9 who had a stem cell transplant for acute lymphoblastic leukemia, so the T cells may come from the graft donor.

DNA for the CDR3: TGTGCCACCAGTGCAGCAGGGATGGATGAGCAGTTCTTC. This translates into CATSAAGMDEQFF. The chain couples TRBV24-1 to TRBJ2-1; tentative D call: TRBD1 (5 bases). This CDR3 comprises 13 residues. CDR1 is KGHDR, CDR2 SFDVKD, per germline. Deletions cut 5 bases from V and 8 bases from J, with 12 bases between.